The clone carrying this T cell receptor beta chain came up many times. The target antigen is unknown. This sample is part of a study of response to subunit inactivated influenza vaccine. Study outcomes and limitations: Few additional T cells are recruited per seasonal influenza vaccination, authors suggested.

Deletions cut 6 bases from V and 7 bases from J, with 19 bases between. The CDR3 length is 15 residues. TCRdb reanalysed the RT-PCR reads using MiXCR and keeps one entry per CDR3 protein. In the table there are 860,000 or so distinct CDR3 sequences, roughly 20% of which are singletons. The material was PBMCs from blood, obtained roughly 5 days after vaccination. This sequence joins TRBV12-3 or TRBV12-4 and TRBJ2-1, with a possible D match to TRBD2 (5 bases). The TCR was taken from a man aged 50-60 years who received an inactivated influenza vaccine. DNA for the CDR3: TGTGCCAGCAGCCGTAGGGTCGGCCGGAGGAATGAGCAGTTCTTC. Its protein is CASSRRVGRRNEQFF.